Listed here are 9 T cell receptor beta chains from one sample, sequenced in a study of shared clonotypes between healthy human individuals. Clones were sequenced by immunoSEQ multiplex PCR, and TCRdb holds only the in-frame ones, with some missing. The table shows roughly 2.5 million clones, with 85% to 95% occurring only once. Material for sequencing was naive CD4+ T cells sorted from blood. Subset denoted: CD45RA+ positively selected. These receptors all stem from a man in his late teens or twenties in good health.

This sequence joins TRBV7-9 and TRBJ2-7, with a tentative D call TRBD2 (6 bases). The CDR3 contains 19 residues. Germline lookup yields CDR1 SEHNR and CDR2 FQNEAQ (reference sequence). With 3 bases removed from V and 2 bases from J, the gap between germline ends came to 26 bases. CDR3 in amino acids: CASSFSGTAFKGLAYEQYF. Here the CDR3 DNA reads TGTGCCAGCAGCTTCTCCGGGACTGCTTTTAAAGGGCTAGCCTACGAGCAGTACTTC.

V gene TRBV6-1 combines with J gene TRBJ2-2, with D possibly TRBD2 on 5 matching bases. Germline-derived CDR1 and CDR2 are MNHNS and SASEGT. The CDR3 covers 17 residues. Trimming shortened V by 4 bases and J by 6 bases, and 21 bases separated the two germline ends. The CDR3, as DNA: TGTGCCAGCAGTGCTTACACAGCCTCGGGGTCCCCCGGGGAGCTGTTTTTT. This translates into CASSAYTASGSPGELFF.

The rearrangement joins TRBV14 to TRBJ2-7, with 7 bases aligning to TRBD1. After removal of 1 base from V and 3 bases from J, the junction contained 6 bases not matched to a gene. There are 15 residues in the CDR3. The germline gives CDR1 SGHDN, CDR2 FVKESK. The CDR3 DNA sequence: TGTGCCAGCAGCCAAGCAGGGACAGCACACTACGAGCAGTACTTC. Protein sequence: CASSQAGTAHYEQYF.

CDR3 in amino acids: CASSFGWGSYEQYF. The CDR3 nucleotides read TGTGCCAGCAGTTTTGGGTGGGGGAGCTACGAGCAGTACTTC. J is TRBJ2-7 and V is TRBV27, with D perhaps matching TRBD1 or TRBD2 (5 bases each). The ends were cut back, 3 bases at V and 3 bases at J, with 12 bases in the middle. Per the germline V gene, CDR1 is MNHEY and CDR2 is SMNVEV (reference sequence). CDR3 length equals 14 residues.

This clone showed up just once. V usage is TRBV2 and J usage is TRBJ2-1, with 9 bases that match TRBD2. The J segment lost 7 bases and the V segment lost 4 bases, leaving 8 bases of the junction unmatched. The CDR3 consists of 15 residues. The germline V gene encodes CDR1 SNHLY and CDR2 FYNNEI. CDR3 nucleotide sequence: TGTGCCAGCAGTGTCCTGGGCGGGGGGGGTAATGAGCAGTTCTTC. Translating gives CASSVLGGGGNEQFF.

The rearrangement uses TRBV4-3 and TRBJ2-7, with D unresolved. The germline gives CDR1 LGHNA, CDR2 YSLEER. This CDR3 has 13 residues. V lost 1 base and J 3 bases, leaving 7 bases between the germline ends. The CDR3 here is CASSQVLNYEQYF. The CDR3 coding sequence is TGCGCCAGCAGCCAAGTTCTAAACTACGAGCAGTACTTC.

This clone occurred once. The chain couples TRBV20-1 to TRBJ2-1; D gene unclear. Trimming took off 3 bases at V and 10 bases at J, with 7 bases between the two ends. Germline V lookup: CDR1 DFQATT, CDR2 SNEGSKA (reference sequence). This CDR3 region has 10 residues. This chain's CDR3 is CSASPVEQFF. The DNA of the CDR3 is TGCAGTGCTAGCCCGGTGGAGCAGTTCTTC.

CDR3 DNA: TGTGCCAGCAGCTTAGGGGGTAGCGGGGTCACCGGGGAGCTGTTTTTT. Translating it yields CASSLGGSGVTGELFF. The chain is built from TRBV5-4 and TRBJ2-2; 8 positions agree with TRBD2. The V gene's germline CDR1 is SGHNT and CDR2 YYREEE (reference sequence). Trimming at V came to 2 bases and at J to 4 bases, leaving 7 bases not matched to a gene. This CDR3 spans 16 amino acids.

The gene calls are TRBV9 and TRBJ2-1, with D tentatively TRBD1 (5 bases). V lost 0 bases to trimming and J lost 1 base, with 8 bases between them. The CDR3 spans 15 residues. From germline, CDR1 is SGDLS and CDR2 YYNGEE. CDR3 DNA sequence: TGTGCCAGCAGCGTAGGGGGCCTTTCCTACAATGAGCAGTTCTTC. Translated, it gives CASSVGGLSYNEQFF. The full variable domain, completed using reference TRBV9 and TRBJ2-1, is DSGVTQTPKHLITATGQRVTLRCSPRSGDLSVYWYQQSLDQGLQFLIQYYNGEERAKGNILERFSAQQFPDLHSELNLSSLELGDSALYFCASSVGGLSYNEQFFGPGTRLTVL.